The rows below give T cell receptor beta chains drawn from one sample of a study of beta chain features in type 1 diabetes. TCRdb's table, derived via immunoSEQ multiplex PCR, lists solely in-frame clones and lacks some. The sample includes hundreds of thousands of clones, approximately 15% of them seen just once. Input material: central memory CD4+ T cells from blood. The receptors stem from a man between 25 and 39 years old in good health. Both conserved end residues are part of each CDR3. The order of the fields is clone size, J gene, D gene, V gene, CDR3 protein, CDR3 DNA. The D gene is left open where the match is weak. Not every row has a clone size; where given, it reads once, few, many or a size class.

few	TRBJ1-2	TRBD1	TRBV29-1	CSAGTGGDYGYTF	TGCAGCGCCGGGACAGGGGGAGACTATGGCTACACCTTC
.	TRBJ2-2	.	TRBV11-2	CASSPIQFAGELFF	TGTGCCAGCAGCCCCATCCAGTTCGCCGGGGAGCTGTTTTTT
.	TRBJ2-2	.	TRBV7-2	CASSLDGVTGELFF	TGTGCCAGCAGCTTAGATGGGGTAACCGGGGAGCTGTTTTTT
.	TRBJ2-6	.	TRBV7-2	CASSPPGQANVLTF	TGTGCCAGCAGCCCACCGGGTCAGGCCAACGTCCTGACTTTC
few	TRBJ1-2	TRBD1	TRBV7-3	CASSSRNPGQSYGYTF	TGTGCCAGCAGCTCTCGCAATCCGGGACAGAGCTATGGCTACACCTTC
.	TRBJ2-4	TRBD2	TRBV5-1	CASSLVVAGDLLAKNIQYF	TGCGCCAGCAGCTTGGTTGTAGCGGGGGATTTATTAGCCAAAAACATTCAGTACTTC
few	TRBJ2-1	TRBD2	TRBV7-3	CASSASQPGTSGYNEQFF	TGTGCCAGCAGCGCCTCACAACCCGGGACTAGCGGTTACAATGAGCAGTTCTTC
few	TRBJ1-1	TRBD1	TRBV7-2	CASSYRDRAREAFF	TGTGCCAGCAGCTACCGGGACAGGGCCCGGGAGGCTTTCTTT
few	TRBJ2-3	.	TRBV19	CASSIGDTQYF	TGTGCCAGTAGTATAGGCGATACGCAGTATTTT
.	TRBJ2-1	TRBD2	TRBV6-5	CASGGMASGSHEQFF	TGTGCCTCGGGTGGTATGGCTAGCGGGAGCCATGAGCAGTTCTTC
few	TRBJ2-2	.	TRBV9	CASTRDRLLGGELFF	TGTGCCAGCACCCGAGACAGGTTGCTAGGCGGGGAGCTGTTTTTT
.	TRBJ2-1	TRBD2	TRBV5-6	CASSFGGRATEQFF	TGTGCCAGCAGCTTTGGCGGGAGGGCGACTGAGCAGTTCTTC
few	TRBJ1-5	.	TRBV2	CASSDGQVNQPQHF	TGTGCCAGCAGTGACGGTCAGGTAAATCAGCCCCAGCATTTT
.	TRBJ1-1	.	TRBV15	CATSSPRVNTEAFF	TGTGCCACCAGTAGCCCGAGGGTGAACACTGAAGCTTTCTTT
.	TRBJ1-2	TRBD1	TRBV7-2	CASSPSQGAQHGYTF	TGTGCCAGCAGCCCCTCGCAGGGGGCGCAGCATGGCTACACCTTC
.	TRBJ2-1	.	TRBV4-2	CASSQVSGTRSYNEQFF	TGTGCCAGCAGCCAAGTCTCTGGCACCCGCTCCTACAATGAGCAGTTCTTC
few	TRBJ2-3	TRBD2	TRBV9	CASSGASGRAADTQYF	TGTGCCAGCAGCGGGGCGAGCGGGAGGGCAGCCGATACGCAGTATTTT
.	TRBJ1-5	TRBD1	TRBV6-1	CASRRDRAHQPQHF	TGTGCCAGCAGACGGGACAGGGCGCATCAGCCCCAGCATTTT
few	TRBJ2-1	.	TRBV9	CASSVAGPSSYNEQFF	TGTGCCAGCAGCGTAGCGGGTCCTAGCTCCTACAATGAGCAGTTCTTC
few	TRBJ1-2	TRBD1	TRBV7-9	CASSGQGQGPNYGYTF	TGTGCCAGCAGCGGACAGGGTCAAGGTCCCAACTATGGCTACACCTTC
.	TRBJ1-2	.	TRBV2	CASSRAEGHGYTF	TGTGCCAGCAGTAGGGCAGAGGGTCATGGCTACACCTTC
.	TRBJ1-3	.	TRBV7-6	CASSLGGRNTIYF	TGTGCCAGCAGCTTAGGAGGGAGAAACACCATATATTTT
.	TRBJ2-3	.	TRBV7-9	CASSPKSEDTQYF	TGTGCCAGCAGCCCAAAATCTGAAGATACGCAGTATTTT
few	TRBJ2-3	.	TRBV5-1	CASSLVDHPQYF	TGCGCCAGCAGCTTGGTGGATCACCCGCAGTATTTT
.	TRBJ1-2	.	TRBV29-1	CSVEGLATYGYTF	TGCAGCGTTGAAGGGCTGGCTACCTATGGCTACACCTTC
.	TRBJ1-2	TRBD1	TRBV27	CASSPGQGGYTF	TGTGCCAGCAGCCCAGGACAGGGCGGCTACACCTTC
once	TRBJ2-7	TRBD1	TRBV5-4	CASSKQGNSYEQYF	TGTGCCAGCAGCAAACAGGGGAACTCCTACGAGCAGTACTTC
few	TRBJ2-5	.	TRBV7-2	CASSPRGYGERIYQETQYF	TGTGCCAGCAGCCCCAGAGGGTATGGGGAGCGGATTTACCAAGAGACCCAGTACTTC
few	TRBJ2-7	.	TRBV10-3	CAIRAGGDYEQYF	TGTGCCATCAGAGCAGGAGGGGATTACGAGCAGTACTTC
.	TRBJ1-2	.	TRBV19	CASSYPPDGLYGYTF	TGTGCCAGCAGTTACCCACCCGACGGGCTCTATGGCTACACCTTC
few	TRBJ2-5	TRBD2	TRBV7-9	CASSGRAGETQYF	TGTGCCAGCAGTGGGAGGGCCGGAGAGACCCAGTACTTC
few	TRBJ1-3	.	TRBV21-1	CASSNLRFSGNTIYF	TGTGCCAGCAGCAATTTGCGTTTCTCTGGAAACACCATATATTTT
.	TRBJ1-2	.	TRBV6-5	CASSRYGGAYGYTF	TGTGCCAGCAGCCGTTATGGGGGGGCCTATGGCTACACCTTC
many	TRBJ2-5	.	TRBV4-1	CASSQRSAPPQETQYF	TGCGCCAGCAGCCAAAGGTCCGCTCCCCCACAAGAGACCCAGTACTTC
few	TRBJ1-2	.	TRBV18	CASAQSPEGARGYTF	TGTGCCAGCGCACAGAGTCCGGAGGGCGCGAGAGGCTACACCTTC
few	TRBJ1-3	.	TRBV28	CASLPHRAGNTIYF	TGTGCCAGCCTCCCCCACAGGGCTGGAAACACCATATATTTT
.	TRBJ1-1	.	TRBV2	CATRDSEAFF	TGTGCCACCCGGGACTCTGAAGCTTTCTTT
few	TRBJ1-2	.	TRBV11-2	CASSLVGASSYGYTF	TGTGCCAGCAGCTTAGTGGGAGCTTCTTCCTATGGCTACACCTTC
few	TRBJ1-1	.	TRBV5-4	CASSLQGISTEAFF	TGTGCCAGCAGCTTGCAGGGAATTAGTACTGAAGCTTTCTTT
.	TRBJ2-5	.	TRBV7-6	CASSLVGETQYF	TGTGCCAGCAGCTTAGTGGGGGAGACCCAGTACTTC
few	TRBJ1-5	TRBD1	TRBV11-2	CASSPGQGNQPQHF	TGTGCCAGCAGCCCGGGACAGGGCAATCAGCCCCAGCATTTT
few	TRBJ2-1	.	TRBV11-2	CASSFRILGGNEQFF	TGTGCCAGCAGCTTTCGGATACTGGGGGGCAATGAGCAGTTCTTC
many	TRBJ1-5	TRBD1	TRBV27	CASSPRDRGQPQHF	TGTGCCAGCAGTCCCCGGGACAGGGGTCAGCCCCAGCATTTT
few	TRBJ2-4	.	TRBV6-6	CASSYRGNIQYF	TGTGCCAGCAGTTACAGGGGTAACATTCAGTACTTC
few	TRBJ2-1	.	TRBV2	CASSFATLGNNEQFF	TGTGCCAGCAGTTTCGCAACCCTCGGGAACAATGAGCAGTTCTTC
.	TRBJ1-1	.	TRBV6-5	CASSPNTEAFF	TGTGCCAGCAGTCCAAACACTGAAGCTTTCTTT
.	TRBJ2-1	.	TRBV5-4	CASSLGGFSGYNEQFF	TGTGCCAGCAGCTTAGGAGGATTCAGCGGCTACAATGAGCAGTTCTTC
few	TRBJ1-1	.	TRBV5-6	CASSRGESEAFF	TGTGCCAGCAGCCGGGGTGAGTCTGAAGCTTTCTTT
few	TRBJ1-6	.	TRBV11-2	CASSAFGEGDNSPLHF	TGTGCCAGCAGCGCCTTCGGCGAGGGAGATAATTCACCCCTCCACTTT
few	TRBJ1-1	.	TRBV6-1	CAIQPGTVNTEAFF	TGTGCCATCCAACCCGGGACGGTAAACACTGAAGCTTTCTTT
few	TRBJ2-7	.	TRBV7-2	CASRGFGEQYF	TGTGCCAGCAGGGGGTTTGGCGAGCAGTACTTC
few	TRBJ1-5	.	TRBV7-2	CASSFHSNQPQHF	TGTGCCAGCAGCTTTCATAGCAATCAGCCCCAGCATTTT
few	TRBJ2-7	.	TRBV12-5	CASGLDSYEQYF	TGTGCTAGTGGTTTGGACTCCTACGAGCAGTACTTC
.	TRBJ2-7	.	TRBV4-1	CASSQDQGRVYEQYF	TGCGCCAGCAGCCAAGATCAAGGCAGGGTCTACGAGCAGTACTTC